This T cell receptor (beta chain) derives from a study of OX40 agonist ivuxolimab in advanced cancers. Overall study: Participants, 82.7% male, averaged approximately 56 years of age, ranging from roughly 20 to 85.

CDR1 and CDR2 from the germline V gene are SGHRS and YFSETQ. This CDR3 region has 15 residues. V lost 0 bases and J lost 4, with 11 bases in between. The repertoire was sequenced with immunoSEQ multiplex PCR; TCRdb's copy has only in-frame clones and lacks some. The data hold roughly 68,000 clones, with 80% to 90% observed a single time. Study-wide results and limits: Also showing low normalized T-cell clonal expansion were some of the nonresponders.

Blood sampling was done at baseline, cycle 4 day 1, and cycle 7 day 1. With regard to this clone: Antigen unknown.

The clonotype comes from an adult with an advanced solid tumor such as melanoma, head and neck, liver or kidney cancer. The chain is built from TRBV5-1 and TRBJ1-5; weak D call: TRBD1 (5 bases). The source was CD4+ or CD8+ T cells sorted from blood, collected in a trial of the OX40 agonist ivuxolimab. CDR3 sequence: CASSLGERGNQPQHF. DNA of the CDR3: TGCGCCAGCAGCTTGGGTGAGAGGGGTAATCAGCCCCAGCATTTT.